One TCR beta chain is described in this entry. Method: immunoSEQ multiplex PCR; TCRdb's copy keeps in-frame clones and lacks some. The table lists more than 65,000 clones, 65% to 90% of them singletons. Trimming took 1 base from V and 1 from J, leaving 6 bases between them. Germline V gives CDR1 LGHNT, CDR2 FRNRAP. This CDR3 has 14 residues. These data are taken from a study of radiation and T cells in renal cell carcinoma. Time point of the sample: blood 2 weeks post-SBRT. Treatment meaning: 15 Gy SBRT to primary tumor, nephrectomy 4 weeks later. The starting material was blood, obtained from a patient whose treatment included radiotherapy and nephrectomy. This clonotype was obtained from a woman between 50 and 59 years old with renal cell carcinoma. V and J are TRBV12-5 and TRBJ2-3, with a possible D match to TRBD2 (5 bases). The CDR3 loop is CASGLAGGTDTQYF. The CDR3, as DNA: TGTGCTAGTGGTTTGGCCGGGGGCACAGATACGCAGTATTTT.